This passage covers 3 T cell receptor beta chains from one sample sequenced in a study of blood T cell repertoires in COVID-19. Method: immunoSEQ multiplex PCR; TCRdb's copy keeps in-frame clones and lacks some. The sample includes 220,000 or so clones, around 80% of them seen just once. The sample was peripheral blood. These receptors all stem from a woman older than 75 with acute or convalescent COVID-19.

V and J are TRBV7-2 and TRBJ2-7; D not certain. Trimming stripped 1 base from V and 4 bases from J, with 8 bases between. CDR3 length: 13 amino acids. Germline CDR1 is SGHTA and CDR2 is FQGNSA. The CDR3 DNA follows: TGTGCCAGCAGCTTAGTAGCCGGGTACGAGCAGTACTTC. Encoded protein: CASSLVAGYEQYF.

Worth noting for this clone: This CDR3 is also generated by other DNA sequences in the sample. The J gene is TRBJ1-3, the V gene TRBV5-1; D is uncertain. The V end lost 5 bases, the J end lost 0 bases, and 9 bases lay between the germline ends. The CDR3 is made up of 14 amino acids. Germline CDR1 SGHRS, CDR2 YFSETQ. The CDR3 sequence: CASSGGNSGNTIYF. The CDR3 DNA is TGCGCCAGCAGTGGAGGAAACTCTGGAAACACCATATATTTT.

This clone was seen only a few times. The chain is built from TRBV7-3 and TRBJ2-3; tentatively, D is TRBD2 (7 bases). The CDR3 consists of 15 residues. Trimming removed 0 bases at V and 8 bases at J, with 15 bases between. Germline V gene data show CDR1 as SGHTA and CDR2 as FQGTGA. CDR3 loop: CASSLTAGAGATQYF. CDR3 in DNA: TGTGCCAGCAGCTTAACTGCGGGGGCGGGTGCTACGCAGTATTTT.